This TCR beta chain was observed in a study of cytomegalovirus exposure and HLA in healthy donors. For this clone: As yet, its antigen is unknown.

All donors participated as healthy donors of bone marrow. PCR primers comprised 60 Vbeta and 13 Jbeta primers. Some clones are missing from TCRdb's copy, which holds only in-frame ones; the method was immunoSEQ multiplex PCR. The sample comprises approximately 190,000 clones, 82% of which are singletons, and roughly 0.75% rests with the top ten. Study-level points and caveats: One variant, a missense change in DCLRE1C, was linked in a later analysis to TCR beta V- and J-gene trimming.

The germline CDR1 and CDR2 sequences are SGHTA and FQGNSA. This CDR3 region has 14 residues. The V end was cut by 2 bases, the J end by 4 bases, with 11 bases between. The specimen was PBMCs. The sequence came from a woman younger than 30 in good health and CMV-seronegative. This sequence joins TRBV7-2 and TRBJ2-5, with D maybe TRBD2 (5 bases). The CDR3 coding sequence is TGTGCCAGCAGCTTAAGGCGGGCCGGAGAGACCCAGTACTTC. Protein sequence: CASSLRRAGETQYF.